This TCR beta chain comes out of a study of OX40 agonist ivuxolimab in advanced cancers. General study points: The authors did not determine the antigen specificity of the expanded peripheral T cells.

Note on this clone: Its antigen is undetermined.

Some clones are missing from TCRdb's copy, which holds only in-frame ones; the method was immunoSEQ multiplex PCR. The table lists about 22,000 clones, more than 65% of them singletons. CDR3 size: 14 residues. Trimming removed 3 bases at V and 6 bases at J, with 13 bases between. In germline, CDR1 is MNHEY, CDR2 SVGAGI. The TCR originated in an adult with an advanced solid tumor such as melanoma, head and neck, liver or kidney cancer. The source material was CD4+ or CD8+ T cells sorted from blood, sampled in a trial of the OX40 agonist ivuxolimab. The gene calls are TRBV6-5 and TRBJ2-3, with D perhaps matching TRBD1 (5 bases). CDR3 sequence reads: CASSYYSGMDTQYF. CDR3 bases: TGTGCCAGCAGTTATTATTCAGGGATGGATACGCAGTATTTT.